Presented here are 7 T cell receptor beta chains from one specimen sequenced in a study of blood T cells in healthy people across ages. Together with a sample-barcoded 5' primer, a J-beta primer mix was included in a second PCR lasting 7 to 11 cycles. Each CDR3 protein is one row after TCRdb ran MiXCR on the 5' RACE reads. This sample has 1.5 million to 2 million distinct CDR3 sequences, with roughly 49% found just once. Sequenced sample: blood. The receptors originated from a woman in her thirties or forties in good health.

V is TRBV12-5 and J is TRBJ2-5; 9 bases align to TRBD2. The V and J ends lost 1 base and 1 base, in that order; junction bases with no gene match: 4. Germline CDR1 reads LGHNT; CDR2 reads FRNRAP. This CDR3 spans 16 amino acids. The CDR3 sequence is CASGLGLSGGQETQYF. The CDR3 DNA is TGTGCTAGTGGTTTGGGACTTAGCGGGGGCCAAGAGACCCAGTACTTC.

The CDR3 bases are TGCGCCAGCAGCCAAGATGACTACCAAGAGACCCAGTACTTC. Its translation: CASSQDDYQETQYF. V gene TRBV4-1 combines with J gene TRBJ2-5; D is uncertain. Germline V lookup: CDR1 MGHRA, CDR2 YSYEKL. The CDR3 has 14 amino acids. Trimming left V 0 bases short and J 0 bases short, with 5 bases between.

The chain couples TRBV5-6 to TRBJ2-4; D possibly corresponds to TRBD1 (5 bases). The V gene lost 4 bases and the J gene lost 11 bases, with 16 bases spanning the gap. This CDR3 has 13 residues. Germline CDR1 is SGHDT and CDR2 is YYEEEE. CDR3 sequence reads: CASSPPSQGVQYF. CDR3 bases: TGTGCCAGCAGCCCCCCCAGCCAGGGCGTTCAGTACTTC.

This chain joins TRBV11-2 and TRBJ2-3; D gene ambiguous. The CDR3 spans 12 residues. Per germline, CDR1 SGHAT and CDR2 FQNNGV. V lost 5 bases to trimming and J lost 6 bases, with 9 bases between them. CDR3 coding DNA: TGTGCCAGCAGCGGAGAGAGGGATACGCAGTATTTT. It is translated as CASSGERDTQYF.

The chain uses TRBV12-3 or TRBV12-4 and TRBJ2-5; 8 nucleotides match TRBD1. With 5 bases clipped from V and 6 bases from J, the junction kept 8 bases outside the gene matches. This CDR3 has 14 amino acids. The CDR3 here is CASSVAGGGQTQYF. The CDR3 DNA is TGTGCCAGCAGTGTGGCAGGGGGCGGGCAGACCCAGTACTTC.

The chain has TRBV20-1 and TRBJ2-5; D is unclear. The CDR3 loop spans 12 amino acids. The germline gives CDR1 DFQATT, CDR2 SNEGSKA (reference sequence). Trimming left V 3 bases short and J 5 bases short, with 10 bases between. The CDR3 spells CSASIRTETQYF. The CDR3, as DNA: TGCAGTGCTAGTATCCGTACGGAGACCCAGTACTTC.

This clonotype turned up a few times. This chain connects TRBV25-1 to TRBJ1-1; D is unclear. CDR1 MGHDK and CDR2 SYGVNS come from the germline V gene. The CDR3 runs to 16 residues. Trimming took 3 bases from V and 0 from J, leaving 14 bases between them. CDR3 region: CASSDRQVYMNTEAFF. In DNA, the CDR3 is TGTGCCAGCAGTGACCGCCAGGTCTACATGAACACTGAAGCTTTCTTT.